This T cell receptor (beta chain) was sequenced during a study of graft-versus-host responses after intestinal transplantation. Study-wide points: Peak circulating GvH clone levels tracked with early post-transplant HvG declines. Recipient marrow contained GvH clones, some of which appeared first in ileum or blood.

Turning to this clone: Its target is unknown.

Only in-frame clones appear in the TCRdb table, and some are missing; sequencing was by immunoSEQ multiplex PCR. Among tens of thousands of clones listed, roughly nine tenths were seen once. The clonotype comes from a human donor who received an intestinal transplant. The material sequenced was unstimulated CD8+ T cells sorted from spleen or lymph node cells, taken before intestinal transplant.

In DNA form, the CDR3 reads TGTGCCAGCAGTTTAACAGGGGATCAGCCCCAGCATTTT. Translation: CASSLTGDQPQHF. J is TRBJ1-5 and V is TRBV27, with 7 bases lining up with TRBD1. The CDR3 has 13 residues. The germline CDR1 and CDR2 sequences are MNHEY and SMNVEV (reference sequence). Trimming removed 2 bases from V and 5 bases from J; junction bases left unmatched: 0.